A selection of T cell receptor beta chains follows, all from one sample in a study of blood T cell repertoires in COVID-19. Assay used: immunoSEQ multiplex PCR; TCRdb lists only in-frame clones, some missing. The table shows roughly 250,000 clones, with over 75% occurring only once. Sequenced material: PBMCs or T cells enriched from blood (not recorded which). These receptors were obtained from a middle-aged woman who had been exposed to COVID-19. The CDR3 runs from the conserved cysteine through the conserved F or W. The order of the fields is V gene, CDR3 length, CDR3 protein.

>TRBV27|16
CASSLSVGDREPPQHF
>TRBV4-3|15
CASSQAWGRNTEAFF
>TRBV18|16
CASSPQDFTTNEKLFF
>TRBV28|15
CASSSSGSYNSPLHF
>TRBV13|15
CASSPSWGGNSPLHF
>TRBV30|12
CAWSRGYNEQFF
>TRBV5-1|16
CASSLSLTSSYNEQFF
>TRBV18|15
CASSLTDRGRTEAFF
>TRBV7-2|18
CASSLQPTSGGASYEQYF
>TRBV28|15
CASSAGGQGNSPLHF
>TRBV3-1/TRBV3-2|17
CASSYIRTGGLLETQYF
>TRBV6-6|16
CASTLRGGAGTDTQYF
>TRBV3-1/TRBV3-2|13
CASSYSSYNEQFF
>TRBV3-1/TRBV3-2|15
CASSQGPAAMGTQYF
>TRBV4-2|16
CASSQDSGVGYNEQFF